These T cell receptor beta chains were read from a single sample in a study of T cells in Graves' hyperthyroidism and ophthalmopathy. MiXCR, applied by TCRdb to the multiplex PCR reads, yields one record per CDR3 protein. This sample has around 300,000 distinct CDR3 sequences, with less than 20% found just once. Sequencing was carried out using blood. These receptors all come from a man aged 50 to 59 with Graves' ophthalmopathy. The CDR3 runs from the conserved cysteine through the conserved F or W. D genes are given only for firm matches. Not all rows give a size; the values are once, few, many and, for expanded clones, a class.

J	size	D	V	CDR3	DNA
TRBJ1-1	-	TRBD1	TRBV6-5	CASSYREGARTEAFF	TGTGCCAGCAGTTACCGGGAGGGGGCGCGGACTGAAGCTTTCTTT
TRBJ2-5	-	-	TRBV4-1	CASSQVGQSQETQYF	TGCGCCAGCAGCCAAGTAGGGCAGTCGCAAGAGACCCAGTACTTC
TRBJ2-3	many	-	TRBV29-1	CSVEPWEIRGGDTQYF	TGCAGCGTTGAACCGTGGGAGATTCGAGGAGGAGATACGCAGTATTTT
TRBJ1-6	few	-	TRBV11-2	CASSLGGSPLHF	TGTGCCAGCAGCTTAGGTGGGTCACCCCTCCACTTT
TRBJ2-1	-	TRBD2	TRBV18	CASSLVGLVKNNNEQFF	TGTGCCAGCTCACTCGTCGGACTAGTTAAAAATAACAATGAGCAGTTCTTC
TRBJ2-2	-	-	TRBV7-2	CASSLKGGAGELFF	TGTGCCAGCAGCTTAAAGGGTGGGGCCGGGGAGCTGTTTTTT
TRBJ2-2	-	-	TRBV18	CASSPGTPATGELFF	TGTGCCAGCTCACCAGGGACCCCGGCCACCGGGGAGCTGTTTTTT
TRBJ2-3	few	-	TRBV15	CATSRGRGERTDTQYF	TGTGCCACCAGCAGAGGAAGGGGGGAGCGGACAGATACGCAGTATTTT
TRBJ2-3	many	TRBD2	TRBV12-5	CASGLGTSGTDTQYF	TGTGCTAGTGGTCTCGGGACTAGCGGCACAGATACGCAGTATTTT
TRBJ2-3	few	TRBD2	TRBV10-3	CAISRGLAGADTQYF	TGTGCCATCAGTCGGGGACTAGCGGGAGCAGATACGCAGTATTTT
TRBJ1-5	many	-	TRBV2	CASSDEKVSNQPQHF	TGTGCCAGCAGTGATGAGAAGGTTAGCAATCAGCCCCAGCATTTT
TRBJ1-1	many	-	TRBV7-3	CASSLGVSTEAFF	TGTGCCAGCAGCCTTGGGGTGAGCACTGAAGCTTTCTTT
TRBJ1-4	few	-	TRBV30	CACLTATNEKLFF	TGTGCTTGTTTGACAGCAACTAATGAAAAACTGTTTTTT
TRBJ1-1	-	TRBD1	TRBV7-9	CASSEQGGAGTEAFF	TGTGCCAGCAGCGAACAAGGGGGCGCGGGCACTGAAGCTTTCTTT
TRBJ2-2	many	TRBD2	TRBV7-3	CASSLRGLAGATNTGELFF	TGTGCCAGCAGCTTACGAGGACTAGCGGGAGCCACGAACACCGGGGAGCTGTTTTTT
TRBJ1-3	few	-	TRBV18	CASSPQPGEGNTIYF	TGTGCCAGCTCACCACAGCCCGGGGAAGGAAACACCATATATTTT
TRBJ1-1	few	-	TRBV7-9	CASSHQGQNTEAFF	TGTGCCAGCAGCCATCAGGGACAGAACACTGAAGCTTTCTTT